The rows below give T cell receptor beta chains drawn from one sample of a study of blood T cell repertoires in COVID-19. The data were produced by immunoSEQ multiplex PCR, yet TCRdb's version contains in-frame clones alone and is incomplete. The sample has around 80,000 clones, more than 80% seen once. The sample taken for sequencing was peripheral blood. The receptor source for this set is a woman of 80 years or more with acute or convalescent COVID-19. Both conserved end residues are part of each CDR3. The order of the fields is D gene, J gene, clone size, V gene, CDR3 DNA, CDR3 protein. D genes are given only for firm matches. Size is stated for part of the rows, as once, few or many counts, or as a class when the clone is expanded.

. | TRBJ2-1 | . | TRBV11-2 | TGTGCCAGCAGCTTAACCAACAGAAATCCCTTGGATTACAATGAGCAGTTCTTC | CASSLTNRNPLDYNEQFF
. | TRBJ2-5 | . | TRBV6-5 | TGTGCCAGCAGTCTCAAGGGGAGGGAGACCCAGTACTTC | CASSLKGRETQYF
TRBD1 | TRBJ1-1 | once | TRBV13 | TGTGCCAGCAGCAAGGACAGGGGGCGAGTGAACACTGAAGCTTTCTTT | CASSKDRGRVNTEAFF
TRBD2 | TRBJ2-2 | . | TRBV20-1 | TGCAGTGCTAGTGCCGGGACTAGAGACACCGGGGAGCTGTTTTTT | CSASAGTRDTGELFF
TRBD1 | TRBJ2-2 | few | TRBV5-1 | TGCGCCAGCAGCTTGGGTATAGGGGGCTACACCGGGGAGCTGTTTTTT | CASSLGIGGYTGELFF
. | TRBJ1-1 | . | TRBV12-5 | TGTGCTATACGGGGGAGGACTGAAGCTTTCTTT | CAIRGRTEAFF
. | TRBJ2-7 | . | TRBV6-5 | TGTGCCAGCAGTTACTCGGACAGAACCTACGAGCAGTACTTC | CASSYSDRTYEQYF
. | TRBJ2-1 | . | TRBV15 | TGTGCCACCAGCAGAGATTCAAATGAGCAGTTCTTC | CATSRDSNEQFF
. | TRBJ1-4 | . | TRBV24-1 | TGTGAGGGGAGGTACGAAAAACTGTTTTTT | CEGRYEKLFF
TRBD2 | TRBJ2-3 | . | TRBV6-2/TRBV6-3 | TGTGCCAGCAGTTATTCGGGGACTAGCGGGTACACAGATACGCAGTATTTT | CASSYSGTSGYTDTQYF
TRBD1 | TRBJ1-1 | . | TRBV29-1 | TGCAGCGTGAGGACAGGGGGGAACACTGAAGCTTTCTTT | CSVRTGGNTEAFF
. | TRBJ1-2 | . | TRBV19 | TGTGCCAGTAGTATGACGGGCGGGGGCTACACCTTC | CASSMTGGGYTF
. | TRBJ1-2 | . | TRBV27 | TGTGCCAGCGGACCACGATCCGAGGGGGTCTATGGCTACACCTTC | CASGPRSEGVYGYTF
TRBD1 | TRBJ1-6 | . | TRBV6-2/TRBV6-3 | TGTGCCAGCAGTTACATTCCGGGACAGCGTAATTCACCCCTCCACTTT | CASSYIPGQRNSPLHF
TRBD1 | TRBJ2-2 | . | TRBV5-1 | TGCGCCAGCAGTTTCCAGGGGGAAGCCGGGGAGCTGTTTTTT | CASSFQGEAGELFF
TRBD2 | TRBJ2-3 | . | TRBV4-1 | TGCGCCAGCAGCCCTAGCGGGGGATCTTGGGGTACAGATACGCAGTATTTT | CASSPSGGSWGTDTQYF
TRBD2 | TRBJ2-7 | . | TRBV18 | TGTGCCAGCTCACCACCGGGGACTAGCGGGAGTTACGAGCAGTACTTC | CASSPPGTSGSYEQYF
TRBD1 | TRBJ1-5 | . | TRBV27 | TGTGCCAGCAGTCCTACAGGGGCCAATCAGCCCCAGCATTTT | CASSPTGANQPQHF
. | TRBJ2-2 | . | TRBV9 | TGTGCCAGCAGCGTAGATTTGTTAACGGCCGGGGAGCTGTTTTTT | CASSVDLLTAGELFF
TRBD1 | TRBJ1-6 | . | TRBV28 | TGTGCCAGCAGTTTACCGGACAGGGGAAATTCACCCCTCCACTTT | CASSLPDRGNSPLHF
TRBD1 | TRBJ1-5 | . | TRBV6-1 | TGTGCCAGCAGTGAAAGGCGCAGGGGGCGCGATCAGCCCCAGCATTTT | CASSERRRGRDQPQHF
. | TRBJ1-3 | few | TRBV6-1 | TGTGCCAGCAGTGAATTCCCGACGGGGAATGGAAACACCATATATTTT | CASSEFPTGNGNTIYF
TRBD1 | TRBJ2-1 | once | TRBV9 | TGTGCCAGCAGCGTAGGGCTAGGGGGCCATGAGCAGTTCTTC | CASSVGLGGHEQFF
TRBD2 | TRBJ2-1 | . | TRBV15 | TGTGCCACCAGCAGAGGGCTAGCGGGAAACAATGAGCAGTTCTTC | CATSRGLAGNNEQFF
. | TRBJ1-3 | . | TRBV28 | TGTGCCAGCACCGTCGGGACAATTGGAAACACCATATATTTT | CASTVGTIGNTIYF
. | TRBJ1-2 | . | TRBV10-3 | TGTGCCATCAGCGAGTCGGGACAAGCCCAATTGCGCTACACCTTC | CAISESGQAQLRYTF
. | TRBJ1-2 | . | TRBV13 | TGTGCCAGCAGCCGCTTACAGGGAACCTTCTACACCTTC | CASSRLQGTFYTF
. | TRBJ2-1 | . | TRBV24-1 | TGTGCCACCAGTGATTTGAAGTCGGGTAGGAATGAGCAGTTCTTC | CATSDLKSGRNEQFF
TRBD1 | TRBJ2-3 | . | TRBV6-5 | TGTGCCAGCAGATTGACAGGGCCTGATACGCAGTATTTT | CASRLTGPDTQYF
. | TRBJ1-4 | . | TRBV21-1 | TGTGCCAGCAGCAAAGTGGGGATCACCGGGACAGGGGGCTCTAATGAAAAACTGTTTTTT | CASSKVGITGTGGSNEKLFF
TRBD1 | TRBJ2-3 | . | TRBV7-9 | TGTGCCAGCAGCTTGACAGGGGCTAGCACAGATACGCAGTATTTT | CASSLTGASTDTQYF